This TCR beta chain appears in the sequencing data of a study of T cells in Graves' hyperthyroidism and ophthalmopathy. Looked up from germline, CDR1 is SGHTA and CDR2 is FQGNSA. The CDR3 runs 17 residues. The ends lost 1 base at V and 1 base at J; junction bases unmatched: 4. Researchers amplified the TCR beta CDR3 regions from RNA transcripts. A first-round RT-PCR of the TCR CDR3 used the HTBI primer set. TCRdb reprocessed the multiplex PCR reads via MiXCR and lists one record per CDR3 protein. Of some 510,000 distinct CDR3 sequences detected, about 43% appear once; the ten largest clones hold just over 8%.

Sequencing was carried out using peripheral blood or thyroid tissue (not recorded which). The clonotype comes from a woman aged 18-29 years with Graves' hyperthyroidism. The chain uses TRBV7-2 and TRBJ2-7; 13 bases are shared with TRBD2. The CDR3, as DNA: TGTGCCAGCAGCTTAGAATTGGGACTAGCGGGATCCTACGAGCAGTACTTC. Translating it yields CASSLELGLAGSYEQYF.